The 12 T cell receptor beta chains below were found in one sample sequenced in a study of cytomegalovirus exposure and HLA in healthy donors. The primer mix had 60 Vbeta and 13 Jbeta primers. Sequencing was performed with immunoSEQ multiplex PCR; in TCRdb, only in-frame clones are kept and a portion is missing. The sample carries 100,000 or so clones, around 83% recorded once. Sequencing was carried out using PBMCs. All receptors come from a man aged 25 to 40 in good health and CMV-seronegative.

The chain couples TRBV2 to TRBJ1-2, with D possibly matching TRBD1 (6 bases). Trimming left V 3 bases short and J 8 bases short, with 13 bases between. CDR1 SNHLY and CDR2 FYNNEI come from the germline V gene. The CDR3 loop spans 13 amino acids. CDR3 nucleotide sequence: TGTGCCAGCAGTGATCGCGGGGGCGCCGGCTACACCTTC. It encodes CASSDRGGAGYTF.

The chain links TRBV27 to TRBJ1-2, with D perhaps TRBD1 (6 bases). The CDR3 runs to 12 residues. V gave up 9 bases and J gave up 4 bases, with 12 bases separating them. The germline CDR1 and CDR2 sequences are MNHEY and SMNVEV (reference sequence). CDR3 amino acids: CASAGATYGYTF. In DNA form, the CDR3 reads TGTGCCAGTGCAGGGGCAACCTATGGCTACACCTTC.

The chain joins TRBV30 to TRBJ1-5, with D hard to call. This CDR3 contains 14 residues. V was cut by 0 bases and J by 5 bases, with 11 bases left in between. Per the germline V gene, CDR1 is GTSNPN and CDR2 is SVGIG (reference sequence). CDR3 in amino acids: CAWSVKQKHQPQHF. Here the CDR3 DNA reads TGTGCCTGGAGTGTAAAACAGAAGCATCAGCCCCAGCATTTT.

With regard to this clone: The junction and the germline gene differ at one end; a read error may be behind it. The chain combines TRBV6-1 with TRBJ1-2, with a weak D call TRBD1 (5 bases). The CDR3 length is 12 residues. Germline V lookup: CDR1 MNHNS, CDR2 SASEGT. In DNA form, the CDR3 reads TGTGCCAGCAGTGAAGGGTCACAGGATCGTTTCTTC. Translating gives CASSEGSQDRFF.

The rearrangement links TRBV7-8 to TRBJ2-5, with D perhaps TRBD2 (5 bases). Trimming removed 5 bases at V and 2 bases at J, with 9 bases between. The CDR3 extends over 13 amino acids. Germline CDR1 and CDR2: SGHVS and FQNEAQ. CDR3 sequence reads: CASSHGSQETQYF. CDR3 nucleotide sequence: TGTGCCAGCAGCCATGGGAGTCAAGAGACCCAGTACTTC.

V gene TRBV20-1 combines with J gene TRBJ2-7; D not certain. The CDR3 consists of 10 residues. The V gene lost 5 bases and the J gene lost 3 bases, with 5 bases spanning the gap. CDR1 and CDR2 (germline): DFQATT, SNEGSKA (reference sequence). CDR3 amino acids: CSASVYEQYF. In DNA, the CDR3 is TGCAGTGCTTCAGTCTACGAGCAGTACTTC.

This chain links TRBV4-3 with TRBJ2-2; the match to TRBD2 covers 7 bases. The CDR3 contains 17 residues. Trimming cost V 0 bases and J 4 bases; bases outside gene matches: 8. Germline-derived CDR1 and CDR2 are LGHNA and YSLEER. In DNA form, the CDR3 reads TGCGCCAGCAGCCAAGATCGGGCGGGAGCGTTCACCGGGGAGCTGTTTTTT. Protein sequence: CASSQDRAGAFTGELFF.

The chain uses TRBV5-1 and TRBJ2-7; the match to TRBD1 covers 8 bases. The junction had 6 bases not matched to a gene; V was cut back by 2 bases and J by 5 bases. This CDR3 has 14 residues. Germline CDR1 and CDR2: SGHRS and YFSETQ. CDR3 DNA: TGCGCCAGCAGCTTCGGGACAGGATACGACGAGCAGTACTTC. This codes for CASSFGTGYDEQYF.

The chain uses TRBV13 and TRBJ2-7; 9 bases map to TRBD1. Germline V gives CDR1 PRHDT, CDR2 FYEKMQ (reference sequence). J lost 1 base, V lost 5 bases, and 3 bases had no gene match. This CDR3 is 14 amino acids long. The CDR3 reads CASSIGQGSYEQYF. The CDR3 DNA reads as TGTGCCAGCAGCATCGGACAGGGGTCCTACGAGCAGTACTTC.

In its sample, this clone was seen once. This chain links TRBV6-1 with TRBJ2-2, with TRBD1 matching over 7 bases. Germline assignment: CDR1 MNHNS and CDR2 SASEGT. The V gene end was trimmed by 8 bases and the J gene end by 7 bases; junction bases not matched to a gene: 4. The CDR3 extends over 12 amino acids. DNA of the CDR3: TGTGCCAGCCAAGGGGGCGGCGGGGAGCTGTTTTTT. Translating it yields CASQGGGGELFF.

The J gene is TRBJ2-5, the V gene TRBV4-1; D might be TRBD1 (7 bases). The CDR3 contains 17 residues. Looked up from germline, CDR1 is MGHRA and CDR2 is YSYEKL. V was trimmed by 3 bases and J by 4 bases, leaving 21 bases between them. The chain's CDR3 is CASSQRGDSPRVETQYF. The CDR3 DNA follows: TGCGCCAGCAGCCAGAGGGGGGACAGCCCTAGGGTAGAGACCCAGTACTTC.

The chain uses TRBV4-1 and TRBJ1-3, with D uncertain. Trimming took off 5 bases at V and 3 bases at J, with 20 bases between the two ends. There are 17 residues in the CDR3. Per the germline V gene, CDR1 is MGHRA and CDR2 is YSYEKL. CDR3 sequence (DNA): TGCGCCAGCAGCACTCAAACAGTCTCCGGAGGTGGAAACACCATATATTTT. It is translated as CASSTQTVSGGGNTIYF.